The 24 T cell receptor beta chains below all came from one sample that was sequenced in a study of neurological immune-mediated disorders. From the 5' RACE reads, TCRdb called clonotypes with MiXCR, one entry per CDR3 protein. The sample consists of under 60,000 distinct CDR3 sequences, over 9% of them appearing once. Source material: PBMCs. The receptors were gathered from a woman aged 40 to 55 with HTLV-1-associated myelopathy (HAM/TSP).

The V gene is TRBV5-6, the J gene TRBJ1-5; D is unresolved. This CDR3 spans 15 amino acids. CDR1 is SGHDT, CDR2 YYEEEE, per germline. Trimming left V 2 bases short and J 1 base short, with 10 bases between. The CDR3 coding sequence is TGTGCCAGCAGCTTAGGTCGGGGAAGCAATCAGCCCCAGCATTTT. Protein product: CASSLGRGSNQPQHF. Using reference TRBV5-6 and TRBJ1-5 for the parts outside the CDR3, the full variable domain is DAGVTQSPTHLIKTRGQQVTLRCSPKSGHDTVSWYQQALGQGPQFIFQYYEEEERQRGNFPDRFSGHQFPNYSSELNVNALLLGDSALYLCASSLGRGSNQPQHFGDGTRLSIL.

This clonotype was detected ten times or more. This chain connects TRBV4-2 to TRBJ2-1; D is unclear. The CDR3 is 16 residues long. V lost 0 bases and J lost 6, with 15 bases in between. Germline V gene data show CDR1 as LGHNA and CDR2 as YNFKEQ. The CDR3 reads CASSQDAGRRGNEQFF. Written as DNA, the CDR3 is TGTGCCAGCAGCCAAGATGCAGGACGCCGAGGCAATGAGCAGTTCTTC.

This clonotype was counted many times. The J gene is TRBJ1-3, the V gene TRBV9; D might be TRBD1 (6 bases). The germline gives CDR1 SGDLS, CDR2 YYNGEE. This CDR3 contains 18 residues. The V and J ends lost 0 bases and 4 bases respectively, with 20 bases between them. CDR3 sequence reads: CASSVDRALRSRGNTIYF. For the CDR3, the DNA is TGTGCCAGCAGCGTAGACAGGGCGCTTCGCTCTCGAGGAAACACCATATATTTT.

This clonotype was seen at least ten times. The CDR3 here is CASSDVGQRGFF. CDR3 DNA sequence: TGTGCCAGCAGCGACGTCGGACAGCGGGGTTTCTTT. The chain couples TRBV6-1 to TRBJ1-1, with D perhaps matching TRBD1 (6 bases). The CDR3 loop spans 12 amino acids. The V gene's germline CDR1 is MNHNS and CDR2 SASEGT. Trimming cost V 6 bases and J 13 bases, with 18 bases left between them.

At least ten counts were recorded for this clonotype. This chain links TRBV6-2 or TRBV6-3 with TRBJ1-1; TRBD1 matches at 9 bases. With V trimmed by 5 bases and J by 1 base, 8 bases remained unmatched. This CDR3 spans 16 amino acids. Looked up from germline, CDR1 is MNHEY and CDR2 is SVGEGT. As DNA, the CDR3 is TGTGCCAGCAGTCGAGCAACAGGGGGCGGGAACACTGAAGCTTTCTTT. Amino acid sequence: CASSRATGGGNTEAFF.

This clonotype was recorded at least ten times. This chain uses TRBV20-1 with TRBJ2-1, with TRBD2 matching over 11 bases. The length of the CDR3 is 14 residues. Germline V gene data show CDR1 as DFQATT and CDR2 as SNEGSKA (reference sequence). V lost 6 bases and J lost 3; bases outside the gene matches: 4. The CDR3 protein is CSATLAGGYNEQFF. In DNA form, the CDR3 reads TGCAGTGCCACCCTAGCGGGGGGCTACAATGAGCAGTTCTTC.

This clonotype was seen ten or more times. The chain is built from TRBV10-3 and TRBJ2-4; no clear D gene. This CDR3 has 14 residues. The V gene lost 6 bases and the J gene lost 10 bases, with 19 bases spanning the gap. From germline, CDR1 is ENHRY and CDR2 SYGVKD. The CDR3 nucleotides read TGTGCCATCAGGATCGGCCCAACCTCCCCGATTCAGTACTTC. Protein product: CAIRIGPTSPIQYF.

In this sample, this clonotype turned up many times. The chain has TRBV12-3 or TRBV12-4 and TRBJ1-5, with D maybe TRBD1 (6 bases). V lost 1 base and J lost 5, with 9 bases in between. The CDR3 length is 14 residues. CDR3 coding DNA: TGTGCCAGCAGTTTAGTGTCAGGGGATCAGCCCCAGCATTTT. It translates to CASSLVSGDQPQHF.

The rearrangement joins TRBV12-3 or TRBV12-4 to TRBJ1-2; TRBD1 is a possible D gene (5 bases). This CDR3 is built from 15 residues. Between the trimmed V and J ends, which lost 3 bases and 4 bases, there was a span of 15 bases. The CDR3 is CASSFGWGPPYGYTF. Here the CDR3 DNA reads TGTGCCAGCAGTTTCGGGTGGGGCCCCCCCTATGGCTACACCTTC.

This clonotype was counted ten times or more. V and J are TRBV19 and TRBJ2-7; D is unresolved. Germline CDR1 is LNHDA and CDR2 is SQIVND (reference sequence). The CDR3 is made up of 14 amino acids. V lost 4 bases and J lost 1, with 11 bases in between. For the CDR3, the DNA is TGTGCCAGTAGTACTGGAAAGAAGTCCTACGAGCAGTACTTC. Protein: CASSTGKKSYEQYF.

This clonotype was counted ten times or more. The chain has TRBV6-1 and TRBJ2-5; tentatively, D is TRBD1 or TRBD2 (5 bases each). V was cut by 7 bases and J by 8 bases, with 20 bases left in between. The length of the CDR3 is 14 residues. The germline CDR1 and CDR2 sequences are MNHNS and SASEGT. This chain's CDR3 is CASKPGPHPGTQYF. CDR3 nucleotides: TGTGCCAGCAAACCGGGACCTCACCCGGGTACCCAGTACTTC.

This clonotype was counted many times. The J gene is TRBJ2-2, the V gene TRBV12-3 or TRBV12-4; 10 nucleotides match TRBD2. V was pared by 5 bases and J by 6 bases, with 9 bases of the junction left unmatched. This CDR3 region has 16 residues. The CDR3 bases are TGTGCCAGCAGTCATACTAGCGGGGCGACCTCCGGGGAGCTGTTTTTT. This codes for CASSHTSGATSGELFF.

This clonotype was observed at least ten times. The V call is TRBV29-1, the J call TRBJ2-2, with 7 bases identical to TRBD1. The germline V gene encodes CDR1 SQVTM and CDR2 ANQGSEA. This CDR3 is built from 15 residues. The V segment lost 0 bases and the J segment 3 bases; nucleotides outside the gene matches: 4. The CDR3 DNA reads as TGCAGCGTTGAAGATGGGACAGCTTACACCGGGGAGCTGTTTTTT. The encoded protein is CSVEDGTAYTGELFF.

The chain uses TRBV25-1 and TRBJ1-2; 9 bases fit TRBD1. Germline V gives CDR1 MGHDK, CDR2 SYGVNS. Losses at the gene ends were 4 bases for V and 5 bases for J; bases not matched to a gene: 11. The CDR3 loop spans 16 amino acids. The CDR3 DNA sequence: TGTGCCAGCAGTGGAGACAGGGGGATGCAAGAATATGGCTACACCTTC. Protein: CASSGDRGMQEYGYTF.

The chain joins TRBV6-2 or TRBV6-3 to TRBJ2-2; the D is unclear. Germline-derived CDR1 and CDR2 are MNHEY and SVGEGT. Trimming removed 0 bases at V and 7 bases at J, with 6 bases between. This CDR3 spans 13 amino acids. The CDR3 is CASSYSRVGELFF. For the CDR3, the DNA is TGTGCCAGCAGTTACTCCCGGGTCGGGGAGCTGTTTTTT.

This rearrangement joins TRBV20-1 to TRBJ1-6; D gene unclear. CDR3 length: 14 residues. Germline loops: CDR1 DFQATT, CDR2 SNEGSKA (reference sequence). Trimming took 3 bases from V and 6 from J, leaving 12 bases between them. This chain's CDR3 is CSARTRAPNSPLHF. In DNA, the CDR3 is TGCAGTGCTAGGACACGGGCCCCTAATTCACCCCTCCACTTT.

This clonotype has ten or more counts. The CDR3 protein is CASSLASGGTGEQYF. CDR3 in DNA: TGCGCCAGCAGCTTGGCTAGCGGGGGGACCGGCGAGCAGTACTTC. This chain connects TRBV5-1 to TRBJ2-7; 11 nucleotides agree with TRBD2. The CDR3 runs 15 residues. After removal of 0 bases from V and 6 bases from J, the junction contained 5 bases not matched to a gene. Looked up from germline, CDR1 is SGHRS and CDR2 is YFSETQ.

Points on this clonotype: A read error may produce the germline difference seen at one junction end. V gene TRBV20-1 combines with J gene TRBJ1-5, with 8 bases fitting TRBD1. This CDR3 spans 14 amino acids. The germline gives CDR1 DFQATT, CDR2 SNEGSKA (reference sequence). As DNA, the CDR3 is TGCAGTGCTCGAGCAGGGGGCGCGTATCAGCCCCATCATTTT. As protein: CSARAGGAYQPHHF.

The sample holds many counts of this clonotype. The chain has TRBV5-6 and TRBJ2-2; tentative D call: TRBD2 (6 bases). The V gene's germline CDR1 is SGHDT and CDR2 YYEEEE. V was shortened by 5 bases and J by 8 bases, with 25 bases between the two germline ends. The CDR3 consists of 17 residues. CDR3 bases: TGTGCCAGCAGTCCAACTTGGTCGGGAGACGTCGCAGGGGAGCTGTTTTTT. Encoded protein: CASSPTWSGDVAGELFF.

Many counts were recorded for this clonotype. The chain links TRBV7-7 to TRBJ2-2, with D perhaps TRBD2 (6 bases). CDR1 SSHAT and CDR2 FNYEAQ come from the germline V gene (reference sequence). Trimming removed 5 bases at V and 4 bases at J, with 17 bases between. The CDR3 runs to 16 residues. CDR3 amino acids: CASSQKPGLFTGELFF. The DNA of the CDR3 is TGTGCCAGCAGCCAGAAGCCGGGACTTTTCACCGGGGAGCTGTTTTTT.

At least ten counts were recorded for this clonotype. The chain couples TRBV7-7 to TRBJ1-2; D unresolved. The V and J ends lost 5 bases and 5 bases respectively, with 6 bases between them. This CDR3 comprises 11 residues. Germline V CDR1 and CDR2: SSHAT, FNYEAQ (reference sequence). The chain's CDR3 is CASSDYYGYTF. In DNA form, the CDR3 reads TGTGCCAGCAGCGACTATTATGGCTACACCTTC.

The rearrangement uses TRBV5-1 and TRBJ1-1; 8 positions match TRBD1. With V trimmed by 4 bases and J by 8 bases, 7 bases remained unmatched. Germline CDR1 is SGHRS and CDR2 is YFSETQ. The CDR3 sequence is 13 residues long. The CDR3 coding sequence is TGCGCCAGCAGCGCTTACAGGGGGAAAGAAGCTTTCTTT. It yields the protein CASSAYRGKEAFF.

The table lists this clonotype with many counts. This chain links TRBV3-1 with TRBJ1-6; D might be TRBD1 (6 bases). Deletions cut 4 bases from V and 0 bases from J, with 16 bases between. CDR1 is LGHDT and CDR2 is YNNKEL in the germline V gene (reference sequence). This CDR3 is 18 amino acids long. CDR3 sequence: CASSPRTVLGSYNSPLHF. The CDR3 DNA sequence: TGTGCCAGCAGCCCCCGGACAGTCTTGGGCTCCTATAATTCACCCCTCCACTTT.

This clonotype came up a few times. The chain recombines TRBV5-1 with TRBJ2-4; no clear D. Trimming removed 5 bases at V and 0 bases at J, with 12 bases between. The CDR3 length is 15 residues. CDR1 is SGHRS, CDR2 YFSETQ, per germline. CDR3 DNA: TGCGCCAGCAGTGCTGTCGCGCTAGCCAAAAACATTCAGTACTTC. This encodes CASSAVALAKNIQYF.